Sequencing of this T cell receptor beta chain was carried out in a study of human T cells and chemical hapten exposure. About the research overall: Patients, a majority of them female, were diagnosed with alopecia areata, totalis or universalis.

This clonotype showed up just once. Its antigen is unknown. Study outcomes and limitations: The donor cohort had alopecia, so its immune response may not match that of healthy people.

Time point reported: patch test 1, 2 weeks after DPC sensitization. Treatment defined: therapeutic diphenylcyclopropenone sensitization with weekly scalp DPC. TCRdb ran MiXCR on the RACE reads and lists one entry per CDR3 protein. The data hold roughly 190,000 distinct CDR3 sequences, with about a fifth observed a single time. The sequence was collected from a woman in her 50s with alopecia areata. Some clones in this sample may be carry-over from other donors' samples. Specimen: whole blood, collected in connection with sensitization to the hapten diphenylcyclopropenone (DPC).

The CDR3 protein is CASSFRGNHTEAFF. CDR3 DNA: TGTGCCAGCAGCTTTAGGGGGAATCACACTGAAGCTTTCTTT. This chain uses TRBV7-9 with TRBJ1-1, with D perhaps TRBD1 (6 bases). V was shortened by 3 bases and J by 3 bases, with 11 bases between the two germline ends. Germline CDR1 reads SEHNR; CDR2 reads FQNEAQ (reference sequence). The length of the CDR3 is 14 residues.